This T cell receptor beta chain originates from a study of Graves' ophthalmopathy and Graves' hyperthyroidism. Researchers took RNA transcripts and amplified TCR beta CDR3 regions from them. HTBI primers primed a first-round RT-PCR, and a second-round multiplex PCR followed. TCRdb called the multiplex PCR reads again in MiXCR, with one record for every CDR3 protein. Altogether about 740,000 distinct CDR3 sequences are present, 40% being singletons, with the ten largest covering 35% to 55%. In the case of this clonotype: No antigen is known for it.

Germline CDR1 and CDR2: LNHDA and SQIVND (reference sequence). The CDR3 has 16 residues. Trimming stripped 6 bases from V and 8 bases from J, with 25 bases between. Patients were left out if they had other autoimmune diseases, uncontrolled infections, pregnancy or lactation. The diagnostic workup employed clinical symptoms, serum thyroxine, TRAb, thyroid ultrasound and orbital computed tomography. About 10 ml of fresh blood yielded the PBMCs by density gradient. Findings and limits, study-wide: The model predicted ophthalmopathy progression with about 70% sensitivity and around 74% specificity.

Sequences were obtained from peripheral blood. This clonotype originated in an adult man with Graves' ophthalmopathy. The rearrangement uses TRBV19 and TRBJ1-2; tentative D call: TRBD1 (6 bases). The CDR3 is CASSSNTRGSTWGYTF. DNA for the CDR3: TGTGCCAGTAGCTCGAATACCAGGGGATCGACGTGGGGCTACACCTTC.